Presented here are 27 T cell receptor beta chains from one specimen sequenced in a study of human T cells and chemical hapten exposure. Stated time point: patch test 2, 6 weeks after DPC sensitization. The sample's treatment: therapeutic diphenylcyclopropenone sensitization with weekly scalp DPC. TCRdb reprocessed the RACE reads via MiXCR and lists one record per CDR3 protein. The repertoire holds approximately 95,000 distinct CDR3 sequences, about an eighth seen once, with roughly 3% in the top ten. This sample comprised whole blood, obtained in connection with sensitization to the hapten diphenylcyclopropenone (DPC). These receptors all stem from a woman in her forties with alopecia areata. Some clones in this sample may be carry-over from other donors' samples.

This clonotype was counted ten times or more. The chain has TRBV20-1 and TRBJ2-7; D not resolved. CDR3 length equals 11 residues. V lost 2 bases to trimming and J lost 3 bases, with 5 bases between them. CDR1 DFQATT and CDR2 SNEGSKA come from the germline V gene (reference sequence). This chain's CDR3 is CSARKGYEQYF. Here the CDR3 DNA reads TGCAGTGCTAGAAAGGGCTACGAGCAGTACTTC.

V usage is TRBV6-5 and J usage is TRBJ1-2; D possibly corresponds to TRBD1 (6 bases). The CDR3 length is 15 residues. Trimming removed 2 bases from V and 4 bases from J, with 14 bases in between. Germline V CDR1 and CDR2: MNHEY, SVGAGI. CDR3 amino acids: CASSYRARGIYGYTF. In nucleotides, the CDR3 is TGTGCCAGCAGTTACAGGGCCAGGGGAATCTATGGCTACACCTTC.

This clonotype was seen a few times. The chain employs TRBV29-1 and TRBJ1-2, with TRBD1 as a possible D gene (6 bases). The V and J ends lost 6 bases and 4 bases respectively, with 9 bases between them. The CDR3 contains 11 residues. The germline CDR1 and CDR2 sequences are SQVTM and ANQGSEA. CDR3 bases: TGCAGCGTGGACAGCCCCTATGGCTACACCTTC. It translates to CSVDSPYGYTF.

A few counts support this clonotype. The chain employs TRBV5-1 and TRBJ2-1; 13 bases agree with TRBD2. The germline CDR1 and CDR2 sequences are SGHRS and YFSETQ. This CDR3 has 15 amino acids. Trimming took 9 bases from V and 6 from J; bases not matched to a gene: 9. CDR3 in DNA: TGCGCCACCTCCCTGGGACTAGCGGGATCCAATGAGCAGTTCTTC. As protein: CATSLGLAGSNEQFF.

This clonotype was picked up many times. V usage is TRBV7-6 and J usage is TRBJ1-2; TRBD1 aligns across 12 bases. Trimming removed 5 bases from V and 8 bases from J; junction bases left unmatched: 6. This CDR3 has 14 residues. CDR1 is SGHVS, CDR2 FNYEAQ, per germline. The CDR3 here is CASSPGTGGTGYTF. Here the CDR3 DNA reads TGTGCCAGCAGCCCTGGGACAGGGGGCACCGGCTACACCTTC. Using reference TRBV7-6 and TRBJ1-2 for the parts outside the CDR3, the full variable domain is GAGVSQSPRYKVTKRGQDVALRCDPISGHVSLYWYRQALGQGPEFLTYFNYEAQQDKSGLPNDRFSAERPEGSISTLTIQRTEQRDSAMYRCASSPGTGGTGYTFGSGTRLTVV.

There are many counts of this clonotype. The chain employs TRBV9 and TRBJ2-3; D might be TRBD2 (6 bases). The CDR3 has 18 residues. V was cut by 4 bases and J by 2 bases, with 23 bases left in between. Germline lookup yields CDR1 SGDLS and CDR2 YYNGEE. The CDR3: CASSPEVGGSGLTDTQYF. Here the CDR3 DNA reads TGTGCCAGCAGCCCAGAGGTTGGAGGTAGCGGCCTCACAGATACGCAGTATTTT.

The sample holds a few counts of this clonotype. This rearrangement joins TRBV20-1 to TRBJ1-1, with unresolved D. Germline V gene data show CDR1 as DFQATT and CDR2 as SNEGSKA (reference sequence). V dropped 4 bases and J dropped 4 bases, with 13 bases sitting between them. This CDR3 contains 13 residues. DNA of the CDR3: TGCAGTGCTACCCGGGCCTCGGGCACTGAAGCTTTCTTT. Protein sequence: CSATRASGTEAFF.

This clonotype occurred many times. V usage is TRBV11-2 and J usage is TRBJ2-2; a possible D gene is TRBD2 (5 bases). V was cut by 1 base and J by 6 bases, with 15 bases left in between. Germline V gene data show CDR1 as SGHAT and CDR2 as FQNNGV. This CDR3 contains 16 residues. The CDR3 loop reads CASSLAGSGGPGELFF. The CDR3 coding sequence is TGTGCCAGCAGCTTAGCTGGGAGCGGTGGGCCCGGGGAGCTGTTTTTT.

This clonotype was seen a few times. The rearrangement uses TRBV11-3 and TRBJ2-2; D possibly uses TRBD1 or TRBD2 (6 bases each). The CDR3 consists of 15 residues. V dropped 5 bases and J dropped 4 bases, with 14 bases sitting between them. CDR1 is SGHNT and CDR2 is YENEEA in the germline V gene. Here the CDR3 DNA reads TGTGCCAGCAGCAAGGGGGGAGTGAGCACCGGGGAGCTGTTTTTT. Protein: CASSKGGVSTGELFF.

This CDR3 is CASSVSADSNSPLHF. DNA for the CDR3: TGTGCCAGCAGCGTATCGGCGGACAGTAATTCACCCCTCCACTTT. J is TRBJ1-6 and V is TRBV9; possible D gene TRBD1, 6 bases. Germline-derived CDR1 and CDR2 are SGDLS and YYNGEE. The length of the CDR3 is 15 residues. V was cut by 1 base and J by 6 bases, with 11 bases left in between.

This clonotype showed up just a few times. The genes are TRBV6-2 or TRBV6-3 and TRBJ1-6, with D possibly being TRBD1 (6 bases). From germline, CDR1 is MNHEY and CDR2 SVGEGT. V dropped 6 bases and J dropped 8 bases, with 20 bases sitting between them. CDR3 length: 16 amino acids. For the CDR3, the DNA is TGTGCCAGCAGGCTGCCACCGTCCAGGGGTGATTCACCCCTCCACTTT. It yields the protein CASRLPPSRGDSPLHF.

Points on this clonotype: A read error may explain this, as a much larger clone is one base away. The V gene is TRBV7-2, the J gene TRBJ2-5, with TRBD2 matching 13 bases. The CDR3 consists of 17 residues. The germline CDR1 and CDR2 sequences are SGHTA and FQGNSA. The CDR3: CASSSPTPGLAGETRYF. Written as DNA, the CDR3 is TGTGCCAGCAGCTCGCCTACCCCTGGACTAGCGGGAGAGACCCGGTACTTC.

For the CDR3, the DNA is TGTGCCAGCAGGCCAATCCGGGACAGTACCCACGAGCAGTACTTC. Translated: CASRPIRDSTHEQYF. The rearrangement uses TRBV28 and TRBJ2-7, with 7 bases lining up with TRBD1. V shed 6 bases, J shed 5 bases, and the junction held 13 bases outside the gene matches. Germline-derived CDR1 and CDR2 are MDHEN and SYDVKM. The length of the CDR3 is 15 residues.

The chain recombines TRBV27 with TRBJ2-4; TRBD1 matches at 7 bases. J lost 3 bases, V lost 9 bases, and 11 bases had no gene match. CDR1 MNHEY and CDR2 SMNVEV come from the germline V gene (reference sequence). The CDR3 is made up of 15 amino acids. CDR3 sequence (DNA): TGTGCCAGTTCGACAGGGATGGAAGGCAAAAACATTCAGTACTTC. Translating it yields CASSTGMEGKNIQYF.

This clonotype has ten or more counts. The chain joins TRBV4-3 to TRBJ2-3; either TRBD1 or TRBD2 may supply D (5 bases each). The germline V gene has CDR1 LGHNA and CDR2 YSLEER. V lost 0 bases and J 1 base, leaving 17 bases between the germline ends. The CDR3 totals 18 residues. The CDR3 protein is CASSQDRPGPGRTDTQYF. The CDR3 coding sequence is TGCGCCAGCAGCCAAGATAGGCCGGGGCCGGGGCGCACAGATACGCAGTATTTT.

In its sample, this clonotype was seen a few times. V and J are TRBV4-3 and TRBJ2-7, with a possible D match to TRBD1 (6 bases). The CDR3 sequence is 16 residues long. With 4 bases removed from V and 0 bases from J, the gap between germline ends came to 16 bases. Germline values: CDR1 LGHNA, CDR2 YSLEER. The DNA of the CDR3 is TGCGCCAGCAGCCTATATTGGGGGCCAAGCTCCTACGAGCAGTACTTC. This codes for CASSLYWGPSSYEQYF.

This clonotype was seen ten or more times. This rearrangement joins TRBV9 to TRBJ2-3; possibly TRBD2 for D (5 bases). Per the germline V gene, CDR1 is SGDLS and CDR2 is YYNGEE. This CDR3 is built from 14 residues. V was trimmed by 4 bases and J by 0 bases, leaving 9 bases between them. CDR3: CASSPRTSTDTQYF. CDR3 DNA sequence: TGTGCCAGCAGCCCCCGGACTAGCACAGATACGCAGTATTTT.

This chain joins TRBV30 and TRBJ1-1, with D possibly TRBD1 on 5 matching bases. This CDR3 is 10 amino acids long. Germline CDR1 reads GTSNPN; CDR2 reads SVGIG (reference sequence). CDR3 DNA: TGTGCTACTCGGGGGACTGAAGCTTTCTTT. Amino acid sequence: CATRGTEAFF.

This rearrangement joins TRBV4-3 to TRBJ1-2; 7 nucleotides line up with TRBD1. CDR3 length: 15 amino acids. Unmatched junction bases numbered 5, after V lost 0 bases and J lost 4 bases. The germline V gene encodes CDR1 LGHNA and CDR2 YSLEER. The CDR3 DNA follows: TGCGCCAGCAGCCAAGAGAACAGGGGAGGCTATGGCTACACCTTC. Protein product: CASSQENRGGYGYTF.

This clonotype was detected many times. The chain uses TRBV7-7 and TRBJ2-3; tentatively, D is TRBD1 (6 bases). This CDR3 is built from 13 residues. The V and J ends lost 6 bases and 5 bases respectively, with 12 bases between them. Germline V CDR1 and CDR2: SSHAT, FNYEAQ (reference sequence). CDR3 protein: CASSSDRQDTQYF. CDR3 DNA: TGTGCCAGCAGTTCCGACAGGCAAGATACGCAGTATTTT.

This clonotype was observed a few times. This sequence joins TRBV30 and TRBJ1-2; no definite D call. Trimming removed 0 bases at V and 0 bases at J, with 17 bases between. Germline assignment: CDR1 GTSNPN and CDR2 SVGIG (reference sequence). The CDR3 is made up of 17 amino acids. In DNA form, the CDR3 reads TGTGCCTGGAGTGTTATACGGGGATTTCGCCCTAACTATGGCTACACCTTC. Translated, it gives CAWSVIRGFRPNYGYTF. The variable domain in full, completed from reference TRBV30 and TRBJ1-2, reads SQTIHQWPATLVQPVGSPLSLECTVEGTSNPNLYWYRQAAGRGLQLLFYSVGIGQISSEVPQNLSASRPQDRQFILSSKKLLLSDSGFYLCAWSVIRGFRPNYGYTFGSGTRLTVV.

Here the CDR3 reads CSASRLAEGGNEQFF. CDR3 sequence (DNA): TGCAGTGCTAGTAGACTAGCGGAAGGGGGCAATGAGCAGTTCTTC. The V gene is TRBV20-1, the J gene TRBJ2-1, with 9 bases identical to TRBD2. The J segment lost 6 bases and the V segment lost 3 bases, leaving 9 bases of the junction unmatched. Germline lookup yields CDR1 DFQATT and CDR2 SNEGSKA (reference sequence). The CDR3 sequence is 15 residues long.

This clonotype was observed at least ten times. The rearrangement joins TRBV4-2 to TRBJ2-5; TRBD2 matches at 12 bases. Germline V lookup: CDR1 LGHNA, CDR2 YNFKEQ. This CDR3 region has 16 residues. The J segment lost 5 bases and the V segment lost 0 bases, leaving 4 bases of the junction unmatched. This chain's CDR3 is CASSQELAGGTETQYF. CDR3 nucleotides: TGTGCCAGCAGCCAAGAACTAGCGGGGGGAACGGAGACCCAGTACTTC.

The chain employs TRBV20-1 and TRBJ2-3, with 13 bases fitting TRBD2. Germline CDR1 reads DFQATT; CDR2 reads SNEGSKA (reference sequence). CDR3 length: 18 residues. V lost 6 bases, J lost 0 bases, and 12 bases stayed unmatched. The CDR3 bases are TGCAGTGCCCCGGGACTAGCGGGGCTACAACGTAGCACAGATACGCAGTATTTT. Protein sequence: CSAPGLAGLQRSTDTQYF.

There are a few counts of this clonotype. The chain combines TRBV2 with TRBJ2-4, with TRBD1 matching over 8 bases. The CDR3 length is 13 residues. The V gene's germline CDR1 is SNHLY and CDR2 FYNNEI. V gave up 9 bases and J gave up 3 bases; unmatched junction bases: 4. CDR3 bases: TGTGCCAGTGCGGACAGGGACAAAAACATTCAGTACTTC. Amino acid sequence: CASADRDKNIQYF.

The V and J genes are TRBV2 and TRBJ2-4; the D gene is possibly TRBD2 (6 bases). This CDR3 region has 15 residues. Germline V gene sequence: CDR1 SNHLY, CDR2 FYNNEI. V was pared by 3 bases and J by 0 bases, with 9 bases between. CDR3 residues: CASSEGGIAKNIQYF. The CDR3 nucleotides read TGTGCCAGCAGTGAGGGCGGGATAGCCAAAAACATTCAGTACTTC.

The table lists this clonotype with a few counts. The chain employs TRBV4-3 and TRBJ2-1, with D tentatively TRBD1 (6 bases). Germline CDR1 and CDR2: LGHNA and YSLEER. The CDR3 runs to 15 residues. Trimming pared 3 bases from V and 2 bases from J, leaving 11 bases between. This chain's CDR3 is CASSQPGEPYNEQFF. DNA for the CDR3: TGCGCCAGCAGCCAGCCAGGGGAACCCTACAATGAGCAGTTCTTC.